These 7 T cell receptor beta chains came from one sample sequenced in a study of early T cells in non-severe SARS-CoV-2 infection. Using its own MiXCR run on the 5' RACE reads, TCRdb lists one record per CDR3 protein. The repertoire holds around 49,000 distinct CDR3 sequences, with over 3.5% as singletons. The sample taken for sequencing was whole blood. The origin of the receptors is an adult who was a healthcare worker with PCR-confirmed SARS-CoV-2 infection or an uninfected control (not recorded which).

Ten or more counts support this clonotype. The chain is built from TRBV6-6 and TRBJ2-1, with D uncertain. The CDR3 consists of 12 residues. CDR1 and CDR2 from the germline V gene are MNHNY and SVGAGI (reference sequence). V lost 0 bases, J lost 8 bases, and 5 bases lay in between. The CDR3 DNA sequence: TGTGCCAGCAGTTACTCTGGGGATGAGCAGTTCTTC. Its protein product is CASSYSGDEQFF.

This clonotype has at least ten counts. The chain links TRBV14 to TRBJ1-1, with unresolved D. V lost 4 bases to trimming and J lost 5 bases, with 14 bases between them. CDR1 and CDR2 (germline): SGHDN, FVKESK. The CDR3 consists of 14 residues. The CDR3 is CASSRGRLGTEAFF. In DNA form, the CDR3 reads TGTGCCAGCAGCCGCGGCCGATTAGGGACTGAAGCTTTCTTT. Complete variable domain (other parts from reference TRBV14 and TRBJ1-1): EAGVTQFPSHSVIEKGQTVTLRCDPISGHDNLYWYRRVMGKEIKFLLHFVKESKQDESGMPNNRFLAERTGGTYSTLKVQPAELEDSGVYFCASSRGRLGTEAFFGQGTRLTVV.

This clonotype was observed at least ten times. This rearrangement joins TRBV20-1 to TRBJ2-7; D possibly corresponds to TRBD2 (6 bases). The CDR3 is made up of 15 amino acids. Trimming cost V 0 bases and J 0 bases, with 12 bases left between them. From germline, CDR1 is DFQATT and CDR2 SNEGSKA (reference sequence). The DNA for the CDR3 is TGCAGTGCTAGAGATAGCGGCCTAAGCTCCTACGAGCAGTACTTC. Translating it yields CSARDSGLSSYEQYF.

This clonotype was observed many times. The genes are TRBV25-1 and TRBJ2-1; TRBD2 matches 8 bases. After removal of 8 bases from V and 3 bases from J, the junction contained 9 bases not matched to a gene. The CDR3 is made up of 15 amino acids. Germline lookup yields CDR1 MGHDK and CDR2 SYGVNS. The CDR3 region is CASSIAGPIYNEQFF. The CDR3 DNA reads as TGTGCCAGCTCTATAGCGGGACCTATCTACAATGAGCAGTTCTTC.

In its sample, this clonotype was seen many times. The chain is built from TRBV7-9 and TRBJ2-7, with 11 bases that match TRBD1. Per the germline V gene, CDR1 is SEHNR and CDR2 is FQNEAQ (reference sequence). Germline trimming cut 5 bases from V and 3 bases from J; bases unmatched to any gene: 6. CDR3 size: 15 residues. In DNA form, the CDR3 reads TGTGCCAGCAGCACGGACAGGGGGCTCAGCTACGAGCAGTACTTC. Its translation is CASSTDRGLSYEQYF.

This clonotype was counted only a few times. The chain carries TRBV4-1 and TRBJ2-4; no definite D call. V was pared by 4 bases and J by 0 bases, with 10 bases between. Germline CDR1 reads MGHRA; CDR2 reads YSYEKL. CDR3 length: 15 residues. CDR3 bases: TGCGCCAGCAGCCTTCGGATTCTAGCCAAAAACATTCAGTACTTC. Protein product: CASSLRILAKNIQYF.

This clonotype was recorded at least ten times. This chain's CDR3 is CSATTGTNLFEQYF. CDR3 bases: TGCAGTGCCACCACCGGGACCAACCTCTTCGAGCAGTACTTC. The chain carries TRBV20-1 and TRBJ2-7; D possibly uses TRBD1 or TRBD2 (5 bases each). Per the germline V gene, CDR1 is DFQATT and CDR2 is SNEGSKA (reference sequence). Trimming cost V 6 bases and J 6 bases, with 21 bases left between them. CDR3 length: 14 amino acids.